These 13 T cell receptor beta chains were all obtained from the same sample, sequenced in a study of shared clonotypes between healthy human individuals. Produced via immunoSEQ multiplex PCR; TCRdb's table is partial and in-frame only. The table has about 500,000 clones, around 77% seen once. The sample taken for sequencing was PBMCs. These receptors all stem from a woman between 40 and 50 years old in good health. Some clones in this sample may be carry-over from other donors' samples.

The rearrangement uses TRBV2 and TRBJ1-3; D uncertain. Germline CDR1 SNHLY, CDR2 FYNNEI. The V end was cut by 0 bases, the J end by 0 bases, with 6 bases between. This CDR3 comprises 15 residues. The CDR3 is CASSEARSSGNTIYF. DNA for the CDR3: TGTGCCAGCAGTGAAGCGCGCAGCTCTGGAAACACCATATATTTT.

The rearrangement uses TRBV28 and TRBJ2-6; the match to TRBD2 covers 7 bases. Trimming removed 5 bases from V and 4 bases from J; junction bases left unmatched: 2. The CDR3 sequence is 14 residues long. Germline values: CDR1 MDHEN, CDR2 SYDVKM. CDR3 coding DNA: TGTGCCAGCAGTGGGCGGGAGGGGGCCAACGTCCTGACTTTC. Translating it yields CASSGREGANVLTF.

This chain connects TRBV27 to TRBJ1-5; 7 bases match TRBD1. CDR1 and CDR2 from the germline V gene are MNHEY and SMNVEV (reference sequence). The CDR3 is made up of 16 amino acids. V gave up 1 base and J gave up 2 bases; unmatched junction bases: 5. CDR3 sequence reads: CASSLLAGGGNQPQHF. The CDR3 nucleotides are TGTGCCAGCAGTTTATTAGCAGGGGGAGGCAATCAGCCCCAGCATTTT.

The V and J genes are TRBV7-9 and TRBJ2-3, with TRBD2 identical over 14 bases. Germline assignment: CDR1 SEHNR and CDR2 FQNEAQ (reference sequence). CDR3 length: 16 amino acids. Trimming at V came to 5 bases and at J to 5 bases, leaving 6 bases not matched to a gene. CDR3 region: CASSNFGLAGGDTQYF. CDR3 bases: TGTGCCAGCAGCAATTTCGGACTAGCGGGGGGAGATACGCAGTATTTT.

This clone was picked up a small number of times. V and J are TRBV30 and TRBJ2-2; a possible D gene is TRBD2 (7 bases). Germline lookup yields CDR1 GTSNPN and CDR2 SVGIG (reference sequence). Trimming cost V 6 bases and J 3 bases, with 23 bases left between them. The CDR3 has 17 amino acids. The CDR3 sequence: CACSRGRLADHTGELFF. The CDR3 DNA reads as TGTGCCTGTAGTAGGGGGAGGCTAGCGGACCACACCGGGGAGCTGTTTTTT. Supplemented by reference TRBV30 and TRBJ2-2, the full variable domain reads SQTIHQWPATLVQPVGSPLSLECTVEGTSNPNLYWYRQAAGRGLQLLFYSVGIGQISSEVPQNLSASRPQDRQFILSSKKLLLSDSGFYLCACSRGRLADHTGELFFGEGSRLTVL.

Notes on this clone: A single base is all that separates this from a far larger clone, so a read error is likely. The rearrangement joins TRBV10-3 to TRBJ2-7; D possibly corresponds to TRBD1 (5 bases). This CDR3 spans 15 amino acids. CDR1 ENHRY and CDR2 SYGVKD come from the germline V gene. CDR3 bases: TGTGCCATCAGTGATACAGGTCTCGCCGTCTACGAGCGGTACTTC. Amino acid sequence: CAISDTGLAVYERYF.

The chain recombines TRBV5-6 with TRBJ2-3, with D perhaps TRBD1 or TRBD2 (5 bases each). The CDR3 has 15 amino acids. V was pared by 0 bases and J by 2 bases, with 10 bases between. Germline-derived CDR1 and CDR2 are SGHDT and YYEEEE. For the CDR3, the DNA is TGTGCCAGCAGCTTGGAGGGGCTAGCCACAGATACGCAGTATTTT. It is translated as CASSLEGLATDTQYF.

The V call is TRBV5-1, the J call TRBJ1-3; no clear D. Trimming took off 4 bases at V and 4 bases at J, with 12 bases between the two ends. Germline V gene data show CDR1 as SGHRS and CDR2 as YFSETQ. The CDR3 consists of 14 residues. The CDR3 here is CASSADNAGNTIYF. The DNA for the CDR3 is TGCGCCAGCAGCGCCGACAACGCGGGAAACACCATATATTTT.

In this sample, this clone turned up a few times. The genes are TRBV10-2 and TRBJ2-5; the D is unclear. Gene TRBJ2-7 matches the end of the DNA better, so the J call may be wrong. Germline V CDR1 and CDR2: WSHSY, SAAADI. The CDR3 sequence is 12 residues long. The CDR3 DNA follows: TGCGCCAGCAGTGAGCCGGACCGCGAGCAGTACTTC. Translated: CASSEPDREQYF.

Comment on this clone: This sample includes further DNA sequences coding for the same CDR3. This sequence joins TRBV18 and TRBJ2-3, with D unresolved. Trimming shortened V by 0 bases and J by 2 bases, and 3 bases separated the two germline ends. This CDR3 contains 13 residues. CDR1 and CDR2 from the germline V gene are KGHSH and LQKENI. CDR3 nucleotide sequence: TGTGCCAGCTCACCACCGACCACAGATACGCAGTATTTT. Translating gives CASSPPTTDTQYF. Using reference TRBV18 and TRBJ2-3 for the parts outside the CDR3, the full variable domain is NAGVMQNPRHLVRRRGQEARLRCSPMKGHSHVYWYRQLPEEGLKFMVYLQKENIIDESGMPKERFSAEFPKEGPSILRIQQVVRGDSAAYFCASSPPTTDTQYFGPGTRLTVL.

The chain employs TRBV28 and TRBJ1-2; perhaps TRBD1 as D (6 bases). V lost 7 bases, J lost 2 bases, and 14 bases lay in between. Germline V gives CDR1 MDHEN, CDR2 SYDVKM. The CDR3 runs 14 residues. The CDR3 sequence is CASIRGGENYGYTF. The CDR3, as DNA: TGTGCCAGCATTCGAGGGGGGGAGAACTATGGCTACACCTTC.

The chain links TRBV2 to TRBJ2-7; D is possibly TRBD1 or TRBD2 (5 bases each). From germline, CDR1 is SNHLY and CDR2 FYNNEI. The V end lost 8 bases, the J end lost 7 bases, and 18 bases lay between the germline ends. This CDR3 comprises 13 residues. The CDR3 DNA is TGTGCCAGCGGACGGGGCAGGGCGTATGAGCAGTACTTC. Protein: CASGRGRAYEQYF.

Ten or more counts support this clone. This sequence joins TRBV11-2 and TRBJ2-1; D gene unclear. Germline-derived CDR1 and CDR2 are SGHAT and FQNNGV. Trimming took off 0 bases at V and 6 bases at J, with 6 bases between the two ends. The CDR3 has 13 residues. The CDR3 spells CASSLDTANEQFF. CDR3 sequence (DNA): TGTGCCAGCAGCTTAGATACCGCCAATGAGCAGTTCTTC.